This T cell receptor beta chain appears in the sequencing data of a study of blood T cell repertoires in COVID-19. Study details: COVID-19 samples, acute and convalescent, were from the United States, Italy and Spain. Sample material is recorded as cDNA or gDNA derived from T cells, B-cell-depleted T cells, or PBMCs.

How the authors handled the data: It was from reference gene primer amplification that nucleated cell counts were estimated. Generated by immunoSEQ multiplex PCR, the TCRdb table keeps only in-frame clones and is missing some. V, J and clone size are those of that table, while D and trimming were read from the DNA. The sample has 200,000 to 250,000 clones; roughly nine tenths are singletons. Trimming took 6 bases from V and 1 from J, leaving 9 bases between them. Germline-derived CDR1 and CDR2 are SGHTA and FQGNSA. The CDR3 extends over 14 amino acids. The sequenced material came from peripheral blood. The receptor's source is a woman aged 18-30 years who had recovered from COVID-19. V is TRBV7-2 and J is TRBJ1-4; the D gene is possibly TRBD1 (5 bases). CDR3 DNA sequence: TGTGCCAGCAGTCCGGGGGTAACTAATGAAAAACTGTTTTTT. Translation: CASSPGVTNEKLFF.